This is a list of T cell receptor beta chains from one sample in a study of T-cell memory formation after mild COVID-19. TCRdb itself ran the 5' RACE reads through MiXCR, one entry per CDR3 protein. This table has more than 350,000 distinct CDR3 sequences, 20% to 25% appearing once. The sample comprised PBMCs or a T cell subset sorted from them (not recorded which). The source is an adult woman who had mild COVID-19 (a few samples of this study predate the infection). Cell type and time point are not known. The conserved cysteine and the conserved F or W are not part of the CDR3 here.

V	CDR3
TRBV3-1	ASSQGFSGMNQPQH
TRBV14	ASSFNRRGGGYT
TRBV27	ASSFSHSTGELF
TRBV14	ASSLFSGRKKF
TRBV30	AWSVGEVNQPQH
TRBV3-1	ASSQGWGGYNEQF
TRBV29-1	SVGTGENQPQH
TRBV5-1	ASSGPRDRSYTQY
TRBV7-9	ASSFLAGWDGNTIY
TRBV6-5	ASRSASGRAKSSYNEQF